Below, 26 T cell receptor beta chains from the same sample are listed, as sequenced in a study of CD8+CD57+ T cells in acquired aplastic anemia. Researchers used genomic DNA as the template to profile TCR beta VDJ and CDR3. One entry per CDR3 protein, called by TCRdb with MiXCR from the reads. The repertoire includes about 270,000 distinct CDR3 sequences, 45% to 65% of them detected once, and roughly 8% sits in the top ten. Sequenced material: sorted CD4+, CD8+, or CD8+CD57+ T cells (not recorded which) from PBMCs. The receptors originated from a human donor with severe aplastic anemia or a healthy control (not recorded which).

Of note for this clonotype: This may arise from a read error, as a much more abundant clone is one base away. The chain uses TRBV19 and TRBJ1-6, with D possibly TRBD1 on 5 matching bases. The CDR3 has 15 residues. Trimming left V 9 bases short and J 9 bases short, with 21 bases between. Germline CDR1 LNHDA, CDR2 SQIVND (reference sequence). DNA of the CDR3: TGTGCCAGCAGAGATACGACCATAAGGGGTTCACCCCTCCACTTT. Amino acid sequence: CASRDTTIRGSPLHF.

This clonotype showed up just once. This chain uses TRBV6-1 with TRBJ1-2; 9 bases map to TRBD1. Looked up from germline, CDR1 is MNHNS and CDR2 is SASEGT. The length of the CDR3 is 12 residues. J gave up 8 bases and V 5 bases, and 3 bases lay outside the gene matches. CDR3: CASSWTGEGYTF. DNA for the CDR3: TGTGCCAGCAGTTGGACAGGGGAAGGCTACACCTTC.

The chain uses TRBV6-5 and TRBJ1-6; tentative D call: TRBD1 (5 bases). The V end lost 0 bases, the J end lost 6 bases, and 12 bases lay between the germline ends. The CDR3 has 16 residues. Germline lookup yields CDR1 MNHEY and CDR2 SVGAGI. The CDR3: CASSYSIGGANSPLHF. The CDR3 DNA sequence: TGTGCCAGCAGTTACTCGATCGGAGGGGCTAATTCACCCCTCCACTTT.

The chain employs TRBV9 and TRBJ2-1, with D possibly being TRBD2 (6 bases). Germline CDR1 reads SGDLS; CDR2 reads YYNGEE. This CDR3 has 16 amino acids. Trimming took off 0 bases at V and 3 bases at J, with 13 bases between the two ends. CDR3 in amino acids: CASSVGMGGLYNEQFF. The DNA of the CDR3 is TGTGCCAGCAGCGTAGGAATGGGGGGTCTCTACAATGAGCAGTTCTTC.

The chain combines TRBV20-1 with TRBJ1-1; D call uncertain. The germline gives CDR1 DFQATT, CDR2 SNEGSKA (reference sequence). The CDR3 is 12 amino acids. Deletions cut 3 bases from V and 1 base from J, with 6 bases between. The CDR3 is CSARDPNTEAFF. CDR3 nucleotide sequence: TGCAGTGCTAGGGACCCGAACACTGAAGCTTTCTTT.

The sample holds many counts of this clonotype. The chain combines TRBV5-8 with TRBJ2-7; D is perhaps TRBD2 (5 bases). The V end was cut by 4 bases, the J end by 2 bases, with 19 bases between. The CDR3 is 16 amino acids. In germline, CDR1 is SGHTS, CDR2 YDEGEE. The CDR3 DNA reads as TGTGCCAGCAGCCCCGAGGGAGCGATGAGAACCTACGAGCAGTACTTC. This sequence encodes CASSPEGAMRTYEQYF.

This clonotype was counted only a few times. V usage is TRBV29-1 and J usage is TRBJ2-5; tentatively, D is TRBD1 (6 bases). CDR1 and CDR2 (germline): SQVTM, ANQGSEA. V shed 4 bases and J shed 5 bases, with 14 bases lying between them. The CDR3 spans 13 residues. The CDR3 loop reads CSVGGQGHETQYF. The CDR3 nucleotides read TGCAGCGTTGGGGGGCAGGGGCACGAGACCCAGTACTTC. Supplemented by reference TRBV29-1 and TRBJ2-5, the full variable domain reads SAVISQKPSRDICQRGTSLTIQCQVDSQVTMMFWYRQQPGQSLTLIATANQGSEATYESGFVIDKFPISRPNLTFSTLTVSNMSPEDSSIYLCSVGGQGHETQYFGPGTRLLVL.

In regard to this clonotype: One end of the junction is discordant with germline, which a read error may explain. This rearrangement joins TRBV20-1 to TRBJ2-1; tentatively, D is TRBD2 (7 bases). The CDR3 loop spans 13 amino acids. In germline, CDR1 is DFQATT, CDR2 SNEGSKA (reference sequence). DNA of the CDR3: TGCAGTGCTAGAGCGGGGGGCATCTACGAGCAGGTCTTC. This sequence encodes CSARAGGIYEQVF.

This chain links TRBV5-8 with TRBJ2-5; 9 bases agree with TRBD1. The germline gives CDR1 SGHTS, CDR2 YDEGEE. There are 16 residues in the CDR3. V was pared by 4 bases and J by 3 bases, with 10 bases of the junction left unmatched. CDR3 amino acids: CASSRGFRQGEETQYF. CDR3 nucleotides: TGTGCCAGCAGCCGGGGATTTCGACAGGGGGAAGAGACCCAGTACTTC.

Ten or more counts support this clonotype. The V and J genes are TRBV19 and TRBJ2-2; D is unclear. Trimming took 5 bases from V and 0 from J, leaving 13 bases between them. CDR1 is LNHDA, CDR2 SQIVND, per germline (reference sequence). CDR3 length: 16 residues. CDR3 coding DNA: TGTGCCAGTAGTCCGCTGGGCCTCTCGAACACCGGGGAGCTGTTTTTT. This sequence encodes CASSPLGLSNTGELFF. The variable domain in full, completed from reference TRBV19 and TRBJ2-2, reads DGGITQSPKYLFRKEGQNVTLSCEQNLNHDAMYWYRQDPGQGLRLIYYSQIVNDFQKGDIAEGYSVSREKKESFPLTVTSAQKNPTAFYLCASSPLGLSNTGELFFGEGSRLTVL.

CDR3 protein: CASTKYPDTEAFF. CDR3 coding DNA: TGTGCCAGCACCAAATATCCGGACACTGAAGCTTTCTTT. This chain uses TRBV7-2 with TRBJ1-1; D gene ambiguous. V was cut by 7 bases and J by 3 bases, with 12 bases left in between. CDR1 and CDR2 from the germline V gene are SGHTA and FQGNSA. This CDR3 has 13 amino acids.

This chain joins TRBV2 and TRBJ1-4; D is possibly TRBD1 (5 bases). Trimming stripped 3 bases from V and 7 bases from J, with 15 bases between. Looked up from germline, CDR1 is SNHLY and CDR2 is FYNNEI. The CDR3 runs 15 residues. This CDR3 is CASSDRWDGGEKLFF. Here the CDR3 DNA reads TGTGCCAGCAGTGATAGATGGGACGGGGGTGAAAAACTGTTTTTT. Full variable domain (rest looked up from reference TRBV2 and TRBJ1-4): EPEVTQTPSHQVTQMGQEVILRCVPISNHLYFYWYRQILGQKVEFLVSFYNNEISEKSEIFDDQFSVERPDGSNFTLKIRSTKLEDSAMYFCASSDRWDGGEKLFFGSGTQLSVL.

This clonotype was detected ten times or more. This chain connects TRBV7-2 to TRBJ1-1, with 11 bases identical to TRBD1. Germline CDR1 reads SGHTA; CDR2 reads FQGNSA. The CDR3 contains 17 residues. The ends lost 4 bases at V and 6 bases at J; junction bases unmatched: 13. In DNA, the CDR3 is TGTGCCAGCAGCTCCCCGGGACAGGGGGGCCCGAGCGCTGAAGCTTTCTTT. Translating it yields CASSSPGQGGPSAEAFF.

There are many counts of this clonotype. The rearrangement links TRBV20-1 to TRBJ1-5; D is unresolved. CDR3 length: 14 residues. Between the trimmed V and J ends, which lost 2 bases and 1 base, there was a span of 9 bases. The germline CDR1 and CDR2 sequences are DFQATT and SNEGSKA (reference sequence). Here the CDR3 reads CSARWHDSNQPQHF. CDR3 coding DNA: TGCAGTGCTAGATGGCACGACAGCAATCAGCCCCAGCATTTT.

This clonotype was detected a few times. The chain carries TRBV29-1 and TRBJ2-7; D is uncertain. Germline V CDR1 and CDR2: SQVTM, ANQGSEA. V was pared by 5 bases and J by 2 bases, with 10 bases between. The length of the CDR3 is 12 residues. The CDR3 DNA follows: TGCAGCGTTACCGGGTTAACCTACGAGCAGTACTTC. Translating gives CSVTGLTYEQYF.

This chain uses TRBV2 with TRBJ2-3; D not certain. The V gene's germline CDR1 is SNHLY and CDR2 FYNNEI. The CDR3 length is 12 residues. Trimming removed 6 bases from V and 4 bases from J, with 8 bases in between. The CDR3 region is CASREWPDTQYF. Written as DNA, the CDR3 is TGTGCCAGCAGAGAGTGGCCAGATACGCAGTATTTT.

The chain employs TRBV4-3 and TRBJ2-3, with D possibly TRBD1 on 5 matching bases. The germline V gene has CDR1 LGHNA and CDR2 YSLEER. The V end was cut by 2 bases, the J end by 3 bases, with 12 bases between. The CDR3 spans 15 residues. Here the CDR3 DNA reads TGCGCCAGCAGCCAAAGGGGCAGGGCGACAGATACGCAGTATTTT. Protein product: CASSQRGRATDTQYF.

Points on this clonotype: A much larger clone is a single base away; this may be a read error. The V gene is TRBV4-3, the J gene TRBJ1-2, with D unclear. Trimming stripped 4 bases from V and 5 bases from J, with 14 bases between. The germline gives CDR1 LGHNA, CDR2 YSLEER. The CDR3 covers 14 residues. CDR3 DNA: TGCGCCAGCAGCCTCCTAGGCGGGGATTATGGCTACACCTTC. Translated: CASSLLGGDYGYTF.

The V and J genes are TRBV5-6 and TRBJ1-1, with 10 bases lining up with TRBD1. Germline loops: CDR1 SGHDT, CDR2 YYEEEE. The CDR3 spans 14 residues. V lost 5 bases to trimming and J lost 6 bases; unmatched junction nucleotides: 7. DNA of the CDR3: TGTGCCAGCAGGGGGGACAGGGGATGGGCTGAAGCTTTCTTT. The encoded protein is CASRGDRGWAEAFF.

In nucleotides, the CDR3 is TGTGCCTGGAGCGTCCGACTCCGGGTGTACAATGAGCAGTTCTTC. Its protein product is CAWSVRLRVYNEQFF. The V call is TRBV30, the J call TRBJ2-1; D gene ambiguous. Germline values: CDR1 GTSNPN, CDR2 SVGIG (reference sequence). The CDR3 runs to 15 residues. Trimming shortened V by 3 bases and J by 4 bases, and 16 bases separated the two germline ends.

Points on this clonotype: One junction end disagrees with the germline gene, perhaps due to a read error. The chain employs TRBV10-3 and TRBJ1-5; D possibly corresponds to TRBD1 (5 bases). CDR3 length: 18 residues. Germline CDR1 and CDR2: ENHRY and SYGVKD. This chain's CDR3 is CASSGRPWGSGGNQPQHF. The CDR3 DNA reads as TGTGCCAGCAGTGGTCGGCCGTGGGGCTCGGGGGGCAATCAGCCCCAGCATTTT.

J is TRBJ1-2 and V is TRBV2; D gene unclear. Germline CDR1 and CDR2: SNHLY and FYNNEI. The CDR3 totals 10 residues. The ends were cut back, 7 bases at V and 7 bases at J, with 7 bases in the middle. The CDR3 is CASMDGGYTF. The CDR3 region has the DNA TGTGCCAGCATGGACGGTGGCTACACCTTC.

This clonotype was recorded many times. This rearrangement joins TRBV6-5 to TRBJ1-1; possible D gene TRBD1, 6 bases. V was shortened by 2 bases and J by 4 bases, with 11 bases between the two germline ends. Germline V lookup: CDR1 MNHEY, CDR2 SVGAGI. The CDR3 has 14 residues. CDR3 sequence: CASSYKGEGTEAFF. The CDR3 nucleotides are TGTGCCAGCAGTTACAAGGGGGAGGGCACTGAAGCTTTCTTT.

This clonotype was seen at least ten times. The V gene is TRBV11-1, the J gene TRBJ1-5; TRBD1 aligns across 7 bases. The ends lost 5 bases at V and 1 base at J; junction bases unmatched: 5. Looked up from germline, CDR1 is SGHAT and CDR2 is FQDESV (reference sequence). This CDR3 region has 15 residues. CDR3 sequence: CASSPGTASNQPQHF. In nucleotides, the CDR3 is TGTGCCAGCAGCCCAGGGACAGCGAGCAATCAGCCCCAGCATTTT.

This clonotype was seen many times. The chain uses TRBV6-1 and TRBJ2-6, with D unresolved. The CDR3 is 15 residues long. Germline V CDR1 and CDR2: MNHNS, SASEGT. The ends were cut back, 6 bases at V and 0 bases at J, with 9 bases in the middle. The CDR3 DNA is TGTGCCAGCAGGCCCAGGCACTCTGGGGCCAACGTCCTGACTTTC. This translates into CASRPRHSGANVLTF.

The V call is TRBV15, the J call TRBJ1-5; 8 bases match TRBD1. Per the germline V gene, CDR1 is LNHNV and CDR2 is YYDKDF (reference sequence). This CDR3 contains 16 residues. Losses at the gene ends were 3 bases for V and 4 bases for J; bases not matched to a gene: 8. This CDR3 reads CATSSGHTGGNQPQHF. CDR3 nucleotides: TGTGCCACCAGCAGCGGACATACAGGGGGGAATCAGCCCCAGCATTTT.